This TCR beta chain was sequenced during a study of cytotoxic CD8 clonotypes in ibrutinib-treated CLL. General study points: Clonality (at baseline) was higher than in age-matched healthy donors and tracked circulating CD8+ T-cell counts.

With 0 bases clipped from V and 6 bases from J, the junction kept 6 bases outside the gene matches. Germline V CDR1 and CDR2: LGHNA, YNFKEQ. The CDR3 is made up of 17 amino acids. Profiled with immunoSEQ multiplex PCR; TCRdb holds only in-frame clones, not every one. This sample has about 40,000 clones, with less than 85% found just once. As for this clone: Its target is not known.

This sequence joins TRBV4-2 and TRBJ2-3; 13 positions match TRBD2. This clonotype originated in a human donor with chronic lymphocytic leukemia. Source: PBMCs, taken at disease progression, from a patient treated with ibrutinib. The CDR3 reads CASSQEGLAGRADTQYF. CDR3 nucleotides: TGTGCCAGCAGCCAAGAGGGACTAGCGGGAAGAGCTGATACGCAGTATTTT.